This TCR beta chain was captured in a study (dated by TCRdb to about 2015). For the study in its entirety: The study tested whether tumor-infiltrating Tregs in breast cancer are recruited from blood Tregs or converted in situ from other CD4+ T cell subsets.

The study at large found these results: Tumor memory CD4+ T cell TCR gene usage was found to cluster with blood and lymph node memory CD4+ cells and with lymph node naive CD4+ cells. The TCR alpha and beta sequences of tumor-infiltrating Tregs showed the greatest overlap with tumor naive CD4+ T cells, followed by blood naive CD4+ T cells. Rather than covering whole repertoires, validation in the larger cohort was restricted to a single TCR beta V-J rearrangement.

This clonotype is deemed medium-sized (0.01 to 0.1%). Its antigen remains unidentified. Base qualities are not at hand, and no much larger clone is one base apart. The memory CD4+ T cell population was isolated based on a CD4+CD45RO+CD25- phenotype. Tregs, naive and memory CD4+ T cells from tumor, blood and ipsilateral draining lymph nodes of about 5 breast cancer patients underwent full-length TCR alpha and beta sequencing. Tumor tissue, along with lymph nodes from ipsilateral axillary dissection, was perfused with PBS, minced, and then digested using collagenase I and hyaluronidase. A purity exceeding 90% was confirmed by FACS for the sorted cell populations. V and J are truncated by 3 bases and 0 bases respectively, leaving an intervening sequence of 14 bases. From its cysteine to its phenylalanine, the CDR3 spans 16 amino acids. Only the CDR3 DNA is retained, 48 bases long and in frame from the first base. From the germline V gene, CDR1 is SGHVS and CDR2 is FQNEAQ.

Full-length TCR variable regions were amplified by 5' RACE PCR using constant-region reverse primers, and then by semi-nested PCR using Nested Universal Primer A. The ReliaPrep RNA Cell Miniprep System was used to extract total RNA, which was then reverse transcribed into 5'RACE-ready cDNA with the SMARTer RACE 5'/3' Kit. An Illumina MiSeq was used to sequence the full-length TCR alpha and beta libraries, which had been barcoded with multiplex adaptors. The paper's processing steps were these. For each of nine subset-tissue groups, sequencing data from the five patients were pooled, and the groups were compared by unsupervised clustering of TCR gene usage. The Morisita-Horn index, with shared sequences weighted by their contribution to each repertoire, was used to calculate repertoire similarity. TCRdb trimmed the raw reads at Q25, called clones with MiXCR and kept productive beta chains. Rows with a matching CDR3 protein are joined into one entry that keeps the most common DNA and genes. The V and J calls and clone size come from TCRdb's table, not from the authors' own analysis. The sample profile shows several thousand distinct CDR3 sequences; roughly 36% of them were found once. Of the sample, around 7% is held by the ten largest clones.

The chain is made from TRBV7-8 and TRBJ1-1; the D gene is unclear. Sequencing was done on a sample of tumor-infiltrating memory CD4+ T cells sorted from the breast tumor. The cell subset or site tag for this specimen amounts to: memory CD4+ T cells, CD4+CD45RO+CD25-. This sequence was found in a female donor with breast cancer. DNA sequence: TGTGCCAGCAGCTTGGTTTCTGGCGTCATGAACACTGAAGCTTTCTTT. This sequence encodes CASSLVSGVMNTEAFF.